Listed here are 7 T cell receptor beta chains from one sample, sequenced in a study of shared clonotypes between healthy human individuals. TCRdb keeps only in-frame clones here, not all; method: immunoSEQ multiplex PCR. The sample holds some 700,000 clones, less than 95% seen once. Material: memory CD8+ T cells from PBMCs. The subset: CD45RO+ cells pooled with CCR7-negative TemRA cells. Receptors originate from a man younger than 30 in good health. Some clones in this sample may be carry-over from other donors' samples.

Note on this clone: Possible read error: a much larger clone is one base away. This chain links TRBV13 with TRBJ2-1; TRBD2 matches at 11 bases. Germline-derived CDR1 and CDR2 are PRHDT and FYEKMQ (reference sequence). The V segment lost 5 bases and the J segment 2 bases; nucleotides outside the gene matches: 2. This CDR3 region has 15 residues. CDR3 in amino acids: CASSPGLAAYNEQFF. The CDR3 nucleotides read TGTGCCAGCAGCCCGGGACTAGCGGCCTACAATGAGCAGTTCTTC.

In this sample, this clone turned up once. The chain uses TRBV27 and TRBJ2-7, with a tentative D call TRBD2 (6 bases). This CDR3 is 14 amino acids long. V was cut by 3 bases and J by 3 bases, with 12 bases left in between. Germline V gives CDR1 MNHEY, CDR2 SMNVEV (reference sequence). For the CDR3, the DNA is TGTGCCAGCAGTTTTAATTGGGGGGACTACGAGCAGTACTTC. Its translation is CASSFNWGDYEQYF.

The V and J genes are TRBV4-1 and TRBJ2-5; a weak D match, TRBD1 (6 bases). With 4 bases removed from V and 0 bases from J, the gap between germline ends came to 15 bases. The CDR3 has 16 residues. Per germline, CDR1 MGHRA and CDR2 YSYEKL. The CDR3 spells CASSRTEIPNQETQYF. CDR3 nucleotide sequence: TGCGCCAGCAGCCGGACAGAAATACCGAACCAAGAGACCCAGTACTTC.

This chain links TRBV2 with TRBJ1-3; D may be TRBD1 (5 bases). This CDR3 has 17 residues. Looked up from germline, CDR1 is SNHLY and CDR2 is FYNNEI. V gave up 5 bases and J gave up 0 bases, with 17 bases separating them. The CDR3 here is CASSFKSRVNSGNTIYF. For the CDR3, the DNA is TGTGCCAGCAGTTTTAAGTCCAGGGTGAACTCTGGAAACACCATATATTTT.

The V and J genes are TRBV28 and TRBJ2-7; 13 bases map to TRBD2. The junction had 4 bases not matched to a gene; V was cut back by 5 bases and J by 0 bases. The germline CDR1 and CDR2 sequences are MDHEN and SYDVKM. The CDR3 length is 16 residues. DNA for the CDR3: TGTGCCAGCAGTACCCGACTAGCGGGAGGCTCCTACGAGCAGTACTTC. Protein product: CASSTRLAGGSYEQYF.

The gene calls are TRBV7-9 and TRBJ2-1; 11 nucleotides agree with TRBD2. V lost 4 bases and J lost 8; bases outside the gene matches: 10. CDR3 size: 16 residues. Per the germline V gene, CDR1 is SEHNR and CDR2 is FQNEAQ (reference sequence). DNA for the CDR3: TGTGCCAGCAGCTCTCCAACTAGCGGGAGTCGACATGAGCAGTTCTTC. Protein product: CASSSPTSGSRHEQFF.

In this sample, this clone turned up a few times. The sample has other DNA sequences that encode this CDR3 too. The V call is TRBV5-1, the J call TRBJ2-5, with D tentatively TRBD1 or TRBD2 (5 bases each). The CDR3 consists of 15 residues. Trimming stripped 5 bases from V and 0 bases from J, with 14 bases between. Germline V gene data show CDR1 as SGHRS and CDR2 as YFSETQ. CDR3 coding DNA: TGCGCCAGCAGTCTGGCCGGGGCCAACCAAGAGACCCAGTACTTC. Encoded protein: CASSLAGANQETQYF.